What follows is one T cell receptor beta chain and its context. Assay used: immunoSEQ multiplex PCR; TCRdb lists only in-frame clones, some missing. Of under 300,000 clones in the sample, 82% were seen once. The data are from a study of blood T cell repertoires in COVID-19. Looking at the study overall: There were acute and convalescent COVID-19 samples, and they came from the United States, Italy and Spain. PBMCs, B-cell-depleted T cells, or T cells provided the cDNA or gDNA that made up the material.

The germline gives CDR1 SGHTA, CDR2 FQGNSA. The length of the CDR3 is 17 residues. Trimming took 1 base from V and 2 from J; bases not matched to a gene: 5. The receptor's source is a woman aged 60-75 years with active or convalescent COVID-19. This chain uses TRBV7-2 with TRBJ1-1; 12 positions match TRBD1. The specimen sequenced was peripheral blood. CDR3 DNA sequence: TGTGCCAGCAGCTTAGGGGGGACAGGGGGCTCTAACACTGAAGCTTTCTTT. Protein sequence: CASSLGGTGGSNTEAFF.